The T cell receptor (beta chain) under discussion was sequenced for a study of early T cells in non-severe SARS-CoV-2 infection. Study information: Sequencing was performed on bulk RNA from unsorted whole blood, leaving chains unpaired. Notes on the study in general: Anti-spike CD8 responses were favored in VDJdb matching, and private and CD4 specificities were missed.

This clonotype was found many times. What it binds is not known. The CDR3 has 14 amino acids. CDR1 is SNHLY, CDR2 FYNNEI, per germline. The V gene lost 5 bases and the J gene lost 7 bases, with 17 bases spanning the gap. Attachment of unique molecular identifiers to individual cDNA molecules was performed. TCRdb re-called the 5' RACE reads through MiXCR, storing one row per CDR3 protein. Of 20,000 to 25,000 distinct CDR3 sequences listed, 4% were seen once; the top ten hold more than 1.1%. Sequences were obtained from whole blood. This chain uses TRBV2 with TRBJ1-2, with no clear D. The receptor was derived from an adult who was a healthcare worker with PCR-confirmed SARS-CoV-2 infection or an uninfected control (not recorded which). In nucleotides, the CDR3 is TGTGCCAGCAGTCGGTCGGCAGCTAGGTCTGGCTACACCTTC. Protein product: CASSRSAARSGYTF.